Below are 13 T cell receptor beta chains sequenced from a single sample in a study of blood T cell repertoires in COVID-19. TCRdb's table, derived via immunoSEQ multiplex PCR, lists solely in-frame clones and lacks some. Among fewer than 300,000 clones listed, approximately 87% were seen once. Sequencing was carried out using peripheral blood. The receptors were sampled from a woman in her sixties or seventies with active or convalescent COVID-19.

Comments on this clone: Other DNA sequences of this sample code for an identical CDR3. The chain combines TRBV18 with TRBJ2-7; TRBD1 matches 9 bases. The germline gives CDR1 KGHSH, CDR2 LQKENI. The V segment lost 3 bases and the J segment 3 bases; nucleotides outside the gene matches: 6. The CDR3 has 15 residues. CDR3: CASSPPGQGNYEQYF. The CDR3 DNA is TGTGCCAGCTCACCCCCGGGACAGGGCAACTACGAGCAGTACTTC. The variable domain in full, completed from reference TRBV18 and TRBJ2-7, reads NAGVMQNPRHLVRRRGQEARLRCSPMKGHSHVYWYRQLPEEGLKFMVYLQKENIIDESGMPKERFSAEFPKEGPSILRIQQVVRGDSAAYFCASSPPGQGNYEQYFGPGTRLTVT.

The rearrangement joins TRBV6-5 to TRBJ2-3, with 9 bases aligning to TRBD2. Germline V CDR1 and CDR2: MNHEY, SVGAGI. This CDR3 spans 16 amino acids. With 4 bases clipped from V and 6 bases from J, the junction kept 11 bases outside the gene matches. In DNA form, the CDR3 reads TGTGCCAGCAGTTTCACTAGCGGGCCTGTTAGGGATACGCAGTATTTT. It is translated as CASSFTSGPVRDTQYF.

V is TRBV10-3 and J is TRBJ1-2, with TRBD1 identical over 10 bases. Unmatched junction bases numbered 10, after V lost 1 base and J lost 5 bases. CDR1 is ENHRY, CDR2 SYGVKD, per germline. This CDR3 contains 17 residues. The CDR3: CAISEWGTGAQSYGYTF. The CDR3 DNA sequence: TGTGCCATCAGTGAGTGGGGGACAGGGGCCCAATCTTATGGCTACACCTTC.

V is TRBV5-1 and J is TRBJ1-2; D is undetermined. The V and J ends lost 4 bases and 2 bases respectively, with 18 bases between them. The CDR3 consists of 16 residues. Germline CDR1 is SGHRS and CDR2 is YFSETQ. The CDR3 sequence: CASSRTGGQLNYGYTF. The DNA for the CDR3 is TGCGCCAGCAGCCGTACCGGCGGGCAACTGAACTATGGCTACACCTTC.

The V call is TRBV11-2, the J call TRBJ1-2; 7 bases are a match to TRBD1. The CDR3 contains 15 residues. Germline V lookup: CDR1 SGHAT, CDR2 FQNNGV. J was trimmed by 2 bases and V by 5 bases; bases with no gene match: 8. The CDR3 reads CASSPSTGFNYGYTF. CDR3 nucleotide sequence: TGTGCCAGCAGCCCGTCGACAGGGTTCAACTATGGCTACACCTTC.

V usage is TRBV14 and J usage is TRBJ1-4, with 7 bases identical to TRBD1. Germline loops: CDR1 SGHDN, CDR2 FVKESK. The CDR3 covers 12 residues. Trimming cost V 4 bases and J 13 bases; bases outside gene matches: 6. CDR3 protein: CASSPPGQRLFF. Here the CDR3 DNA reads TGTGCCAGCAGCCCTCCGGGACAGCGACTGTTTTTT.

The CDR3 region has the DNA TGTGCCAGCAACACCGGGACTAATTACAATGAGCAGTTCTTC. Translated: CASNTGTNYNEQFF. The chain uses TRBV2 and TRBJ2-1; 7 nucleotides agree with TRBD2. V lost 7 bases, J lost 4 bases, and 7 bases stayed unmatched. Germline-derived CDR1 and CDR2 are SNHLY and FYNNEI. This CDR3 is 14 amino acids long.

V is TRBV3-1 (or the pseudogene TRBV3-2) and J is TRBJ2-7, with D possibly TRBD2 on 6 matching bases. Trimming took off 11 bases at V and 4 bases at J, with 15 bases between the two ends. CDR3 size: 12 residues. Germline V CDR1 and CDR2: LGHDT, YNNKEL (reference sequence). The DNA for the CDR3 is TGTGCCGCGCCTTCACTAGCATACGAGCAGTACTTC. Its protein is CAAPSLAYEQYF.

The chain carries TRBV7-2 and TRBJ1-1, with unresolved D. There are 13 residues in the CDR3. The germline V and J ends were trimmed by 3 bases and 9 bases, with 14 bases remaining between them. Germline lookup yields CDR1 SGHTA and CDR2 FQGNSA. CDR3 sequence (DNA): TGTGCCAGCAGCTTTGGGCAGACCGTGAAAGCTTTCTTT. Residues: CASSFGQTVKAFF.

The rearrangement links TRBV24-1 to TRBJ2-3; 9 bases are shared with TRBD1. CDR3 length equals 14 residues. V lost 5 bases, J lost 4 bases, and 3 bases stayed unmatched. Germline values: CDR1 KGHDR, CDR2 SFDVKD. This chain's CDR3 is CATSVGQGPDTQYF. As DNA, the CDR3 is TGTGCCACCAGTGTGGGACAGGGACCAGATACGCAGTATTTT.

This sequence joins TRBV4-1 and TRBJ1-5, with a tentative D call TRBD1 (6 bases). The CDR3 sequence is 19 residues long. Trimming shortened V by 1 base and J by 2 bases, and 21 bases separated the two germline ends. In germline, CDR1 is MGHRA, CDR2 YSYEKL. For the CDR3, the DNA is TGCGCCAGCAGCCAAGTGGCAACCCTTAGGGGGGGAGGCAATCAGCCCCAGCATTTT. Amino acid sequence: CASSQVATLRGGGNQPQHF.

This chain joins TRBV7-9 and TRBJ1-5; D possibly corresponds to TRBD1 (6 bases). Germline V gives CDR1 SEHNR, CDR2 FQNEAQ (reference sequence). Trimming cost V 11 bases and J 7 bases, with 21 bases left between them. The CDR3 spans 14 residues. In DNA, the CDR3 is TGTGCCTGGGAAAGGGGGGGGGCAAGGCAGCCCCAGCATTTT. Amino acid sequence: CAWERGGARQPQHF. The full variable domain, rest sourced from reference TRBV7-9 and TRBJ1-5, is DTGVSQNPRHKITKRGQNVTFRCDPISEHNRLYWYRQTLGQGPEFLTYFQNEAQLEKSRLLSDRFSAERPKGSFSTLEIQRTEQGDSAMYLCAWERGGARQPQHFGDGTRLSIL.

The V call is TRBV7-2, the J call TRBJ2-6; tentative D call: TRBD1 (5 bases). The germline V and J ends were trimmed by 5 bases and 0 bases, with 11 bases remaining between them. CDR1 and CDR2 from the germline V gene are SGHTA and FQGNSA. The length of the CDR3 is 16 residues. In nucleotides, the CDR3 is TGTGCCAGCAGCCTAGGGGCATTCTCTGGGGCCAACGTCCTGACTTTC. Translated: CASSLGAFSGANVLTF.